Included here is one T cell receptor (beta chain) sequence, with context. The antigen is unknown. The germline V and J ends were trimmed by 6 bases and 1 base, with 3 bases remaining between them. Germline values: CDR1 MNHNS, CDR2 SASEGT. The CDR3 runs to 11 residues. This sample is drawn from a study of shared clonotypes between healthy human individuals. Study in general: Donors had three CD4 naive, three CD4 memory, two CD8 naive and one CD8 memory plate apiece.

General observations from the study: Generation probabilities of non-shared clonotypes were lower (relative to those shared by all four donors). Clonotypes that were shared across a handful of donors made up around 5% of naive CD4 clonotypes.

Method: immunoSEQ multiplex PCR; TCRdb's copy keeps in-frame clones and lacks some. The sample lists approximately 330,000 clones, 73% seen once, with 10% in the top ten. The sequenced sample was memory CD4+ T cells sorted from blood. Subset here: CD45RA-negative fraction. The sequence was collected from a man younger than 40 in good health. The J gene is TRBJ1-1, the V gene TRBV6-1; D remains ambiguous. The CDR3 bases are TGTGCCAGCAGAGGGAACACTGAAGCTTTCTTT. This translates into CASRGNTEAFF.